The source of this T cell receptor (beta chain) is a study of shared clonotypes between healthy human individuals. Per the germline V gene, CDR1 is SGHAT and CDR2 is FQNNGV. V lost 5 bases and J lost 1; bases outside the gene matches: 9. The CDR3 is made up of 17 amino acids. Naive CD4+ cells were CD45RA-selected; the remaining cells were memory. At the deep level, the assay was run. Data came from immunoSEQ multiplex PCR; TCRdb stores just in-frame clones and leaves some out. The data show 800,000 to 1,200,000 clones, around three quarters seen once. This clone was seen a single time. What it recognizes is unknown. Findings of the study overall: Naive subsets generally exceeded memory subsets in estimated richness. Naive CD4 clonotypes overlapped across a handful of donors at approximately 4.5%.

This clonotype was obtained from a man aged 18 to 30 in good health. Some clones in this sample may be carry-over from other donors' samples. The sequenced sample was memory CD4+ T cells from PBMCs. Indicated subset: CD45RA-negative fraction. The chain links TRBV11-2 to TRBJ2-1; 9 nucleotides line up with TRBD2. CDR3 residues: CASSPSRLAVSYNEQFF. CDR3 nucleotides: TGTGCCAGCAGCCCCTCCCGACTAGCGGTATCCTACAATGAGCAGTTCTTC. The complete variable domain, with remaining parts taken from reference TRBV11-2 and TRBJ2-1, reads EAGVAQSPRYKIIEKRQSVAFWCNPISGHATLYWYQQILGQGPKLLIQFQNNGVVDDSQLPKDRFSAERLKGVDSTLKIQPAKLEDSAVYLCASSPSRLAVSYNEQFFGPGTRLTVL.